The rows below give T cell receptor beta chains drawn from one sample of a study of shared clonotypes between healthy human individuals. Produced via immunoSEQ multiplex PCR; TCRdb's table is partial and in-frame only. The sample carries a few million clones, over 85% recorded once. What was sequenced was naive CD4+ T cells from PBMCs. These receptors were collected from a man aged 18-30 years in good health. Some clones in this sample may be carry-over from other donors' samples. The CDR3 runs from the conserved cysteine through the conserved F or W.

j_call v_call cdr3_length cdr3_aa
TRBJ2-5 TRBV25-1 17 CASSESTSLVGRETQYF
TRBJ2-3 TRBV7-2 15 CASNDRFFSTDTQYF
TRBJ2-3 TRBV5-1 15 CASSLGPRGTDTQYF
TRBJ1-5 TRBV6-5 15 CASSYSQGQGQPQHF
TRBJ2-1 TRBV9 16 CASSGKTGTTGNEQFF
TRBJ1-2 TRBV6-5 13 CATRPGGSYGYTF
TRBJ1-1 TRBV18 16 CASSPQGGGLNTEAFF
TRBJ2-3 TRBV11-1 17 CASSLEPLASGTDTQYF
TRBJ2-1 TRBV6-1 12 CAGGRGSAEQFF
TRBJ2-1 TRBV6-5 16 CASSYSGTSGNNEQFF
TRBJ1-2 TRBV5-1 15 CASKVKGGSDYGYTF
TRBJ2-2 TRBV7-3 15 CASSLMGGSDGELFF
TRBJ1-1 TRBV6-1 13 CASASKGNTEAFF
TRBJ2-7 TRBV29-1 13 CSIIRDSTYEQYF
TRBJ2-7 TRBV21-1 17 CASSTEIRTSGRYEQYF
TRBJ1-4 TRBV10-3 14 CASRDRASNEKLFF
TRBJ2-1 TRBV15 13 CATSKRRGGEQFF